This entry lists 24 T cell receptor beta chains sequenced from one sample in a study of regulatory and conventional T cells in RAG deficiency (dated by TCRdb to 2017 to 2019). Library construction relied on the immunoSEQ multiplex PCR assay. Entries here come from immuneACCESS through TCRdb and include only in-frame sequences with V and J called. Some clones fail to appear in such tables; in the studies checked, an unresolved V gene covers under half of the shortfall, and the cause of the remainder is unknown. This sample has 7,300 or so clones in its table, and approximately 95% of those were observed once. Approximately 1.5% of the sample goes to the ten largest clones. Before genomic DNA extraction, regulatory T cells were isolated from blood as CD4+CD25-high CD127-low cells. These data were also filed under a second study, of regulatory T cells. The second paper states: The multiplex PCR used 52 forward TRBV primers and 13 reverse TRBJ primers, with assay-based and computational corrections for amplification bias.

The sample taken for sequencing was CD127- CD25+ CD4+ Tregs sorted from blood. The receptors were gathered from a human donor in good health.

Only a few counts were recorded for this clone. V gene TRBV2 combines with J gene TRBJ1-1; 11 bases are shared with TRBD1. The CDR3 has 13 amino acids. Germline CDR1 is SNHLY and CDR2 is FYNNEI. The V gene end was trimmed by 5 bases and the J gene end by 7 bases; junction bases not matched to a gene: 3. The CDR3 here is CASSRDRGVEAFF. In DNA, the CDR3 is TGTGCCAGCAGTAGGGACAGGGGGGTTGAAGCTTTCTTT.

The chain is built from TRBV7-9 and TRBJ2-5; D may be TRBD1 (6 bases). The CDR3 has 14 amino acids. The germline V gene has CDR1 SEHNR and CDR2 FQNEAQ (reference sequence). V was shortened by 2 bases and J by 5 bases, with 12 bases between the two germline ends. CDR3 sequence: CASSLPGQLETQYF. CDR3 coding DNA: TGTGCCAGCAGCTTACCGGGACAATTGGAGACCCAGTACTTC.

The chain uses TRBV30 and TRBJ1-3; no firm D call. Germline V gene lookup returns CDR1 GTSNPN and CDR2 SVGIG (reference sequence). V dropped 3 bases and J dropped 6 bases, with 15 bases sitting between them. This CDR3 has 14 residues. The CDR3 coding sequence is TGTGCCTGGAGGGGTGGGCTAAAGGCAAACACCATATATTTT. Its translation: CAWRGGLKANTIYF.

This clone was recorded once. The chain has TRBV18 and TRBJ2-5; 8 nucleotides match TRBD1. Germline V gene lookup returns CDR1 KGHSH and CDR2 LQKENI. The CDR3 covers 15 residues. J was trimmed by 6 bases and V by 0 bases; bases with no gene match: 6. The CDR3 loop reads CASSPPGQVRQTQYF. As DNA, the CDR3 is TGTGCCAGCTCACCACCGGGACAGGTACGACAGACCCAGTACTTC. Combining the CDR3 with reference TRBV18 and TRBJ2-5 gives the whole variable domain NAGVMQNPRHLVRRRGQEARLRCSPMKGHSHVYWYRQLPEEGLKFMVYLQKENIIDESGMPKERFSAEFPKEGPSILRIQQVVRGDSAAYFCASSPPGQVRQTQYFGPGTRLLVL.

V gene TRBV5-3 combines with J gene TRBJ2-1; D is undetermined. TRBV5-3 is sorted into the ORF group, with uncertain function. The CDR3 is 11 amino acids. The germline V and J ends were trimmed by 1 base and 9 bases, with 5 bases remaining between them. The CDR3 DNA sequence: TGTGCCAGAAGCTTGTACGGTGAGCAGTTCTTC. Translation: CARSLYGEQFF.

Worth noting for this clone: Distinct nucleotide sequences in the sample also encode this CDR3. The chain links TRBV18 to TRBJ1-6; the match to TRBD1 covers 7 bases. J gave up 9 bases and V 3 bases, and 14 bases lay outside the gene matches. The V gene's germline CDR1 is KGHSH and CDR2 LQKENI. The CDR3 extends over 17 amino acids. CDR3 sequence: CASSPSTGVAFSSPLHF. The CDR3 DNA follows: TGTGCCAGCTCACCTTCCACAGGGGTCGCGTTTTCTTCACCCCTCCACTTT.

Of note for this clone: One junction end does not reproduce the germline sequence, and a read error may be involved. At the DNA level, this CDR3 is encoded by other sequences in the same sample as well. The chain recombines TRBV6-1 with TRBJ1-6, with 11 bases identical to TRBD1. Germline values: CDR1 MNHNS, CDR2 SASEGT. CDR3 length equals 15 residues. CDR3 protein: CASRTGGVYNSPLHF. The CDR3 DNA reads as TGTGCCAGTCGGACAGGGGGCGTCTATAATTCCCCCCTCCACTTT.

CDR3 DNA: TGCGCCAGCAGCTTGGTGGGGACAGGGAACGAGCAGTACTTC. This encodes CASSLVGTGNEQYF. The chain recombines TRBV5-1 with TRBJ2-7, with TRBD1 matching 9 bases. This CDR3 spans 14 amino acids. Germline V gene lookup returns CDR1 SGHRS and CDR2 YFSETQ. With 0 bases clipped from V and 5 bases from J, the junction kept 3 bases outside the gene matches. The full variable domain, its missing parts supplied by reference TRBV5-1 and TRBJ2-7, is KAGVTQTPRYLIKTRGQQVTLSCSPISGHRSVSWYQQTPGQGLQFLFEYFSETQRNKGNFPGRFSGRQFSNSRSEMNVSTLELGDSALYLCASSLVGTGNEQYFGPGTRLTVT.

This clone showed up just once. The chain recombines TRBV9 with TRBJ1-1; tentative D call: TRBD1 (5 bases). V was clipped by 0 bases and J by 2 bases, with 14 bases between them. Looked up from germline, CDR1 is SGDLS and CDR2 is YYNGEE. The CDR3 runs 16 residues. CDR3 in amino acids: CASSVDFAGHNTEAFF. CDR3 sequence (DNA): TGTGCCAGCAGCGTAGATTTCGCAGGGCATAACACTGAAGCTTTCTTT.

The chain employs TRBV4-2 and TRBJ2-1; the match to TRBD2 covers 7 bases. The ends lost 5 bases at V and 3 bases at J; junction bases unmatched: 7. CDR1 is LGHNA, CDR2 YNFKEQ, per germline. This CDR3 is built from 15 residues. The CDR3 loop is CASSGRGRGYNEQFF. In DNA, the CDR3 is TGTGCCAGCAGCGGTCGGGGGAGGGGCTACAATGAGCAGTTCTTC.

The rearrangement uses TRBV2 and TRBJ1-5; D is possibly TRBD1 (6 bases). Per germline, CDR1 SNHLY and CDR2 FYNNEI. V lost 6 bases and J 7 bases, leaving 19 bases between the germline ends. This CDR3 has 15 amino acids. CDR3 amino acids: CASSVQGPVGQPQHF. The CDR3 coding sequence is TGTGCCAGCAGCGTACAGGGCCCGGTGGGCCAGCCCCAGCATTTT.

V and J are TRBV11-1 and TRBJ2-1, with 12 nucleotides matching TRBD2. Germline V CDR1 and CDR2: SGHAT, FQDESV (reference sequence). J gave up 10 bases and V 3 bases, and 7 bases lay outside the gene matches. This CDR3 contains 15 residues. The CDR3 DNA follows: TGTGCCAGCAGCTTTGACGGACTAGCGGGACGAGAGCAGTTCTTC. Encoded protein: CASSFDGLAGREQFF.

The genes are TRBV6-6 and TRBJ1-5; 7 positions match TRBD1. Germline loops: CDR1 MNHNY, CDR2 SVGAGI (reference sequence). V dropped 7 bases and J dropped 5; count of bases not matched to a gene: 5. The CDR3 has 13 residues. The CDR3 region is CASTDRADQPQHF. CDR3 nucleotides: TGTGCCAGCACCGACAGGGCGGATCAGCCCCAGCATTTT.

The V call is TRBV21-1, the J call TRBJ2-5; TRBD1, the D gene given by the table, was not confirmed from the DNA. TRBV21-1 is a known pseudogene. There are 15 residues in the CDR3. CDR3 bases: TGTGCCAGCAGCTCCTCCGGGACAGAAAAGGAGACCCAGTACTTC. Translating gives CASSSSGTEKETQYF.

The chain combines TRBV11-3 with TRBJ2-4; TRBD1 matches 9 bases. Unmatched junction bases numbered 17, after V lost 7 bases and J lost 1 base. The germline V gene has CDR1 SGHNT and CDR2 YENEEA. The CDR3 covers 19 residues. The CDR3 sequence: CASTPRQGDPPGAKNIQYF. The CDR3 region has the DNA TGTGCCAGCACTCCGCGACAGGGGGACCCTCCTGGGGCCAAAAACATTCAGTACTTC.

The chain couples TRBV6-5 to TRBJ1-1; D may be TRBD1 (5 bases). CDR1 is MNHEY, CDR2 SVGAGI, per germline. The CDR3 totals 15 residues. The germline V and J ends were trimmed by 6 bases and 5 bases, with 19 bases remaining between them. The CDR3 coding sequence is TGTGCCAGCAGATGGGGGGACCCAAGGGAGACTGAAGCTTTCTTT. Protein: CASRWGDPRETEAFF.

Written as DNA, the CDR3 is TGTGCCAGCTCACCCAGCGGACAGGGAGGGGATGGCTACACCTTC. This sequence encodes CASSPSGQGGDGYTF. The rearrangement links TRBV18 to TRBJ1-2; 8 bases map to TRBD1. The CDR3 loop spans 15 amino acids. The V gene end was trimmed by 3 bases and the J gene end by 6 bases; junction bases not matched to a gene: 9. Germline values: CDR1 KGHSH, CDR2 LQKENI.

This sequence joins TRBV12-5 and TRBJ2-3, with D possibly TRBD2 on 6 matching bases. The germline V and J ends were trimmed by 6 bases and 3 bases, with 13 bases remaining between them. This CDR3 comprises 14 residues. Germline V gives CDR1 LGHNT, CDR2 FRNRAP. The CDR3 sequence is CASGLFRGTDTQYF. CDR3 bases: TGTGCTAGTGGCCTCTTTCGGGGGACAGATACGCAGTATTTT.

The V gene is TRBV5-1, the J gene TRBJ2-7; D possibly corresponds to TRBD2 (5 bases). CDR1 and CDR2 (germline): SGHRS, YFSETQ. Trimming left V 0 bases short and J 4 bases short, with 11 bases between. The CDR3 is made up of 14 amino acids. The CDR3 region has the DNA TGCGCCAGCAGCTTGGTGGGCGGGTCATACGAGCAGTACTTC. The encoded protein is CASSLVGGSYEQYF.

This clone has only one observation. J is TRBJ2-5 and V is TRBV5-1; no reliable D call. From germline, CDR1 is SGHRS and CDR2 YFSETQ. V gave up 4 bases and J gave up 5 bases, with 9 bases separating them. There are 12 residues in the CDR3. The CDR3 nucleotides read TGCGCCAGCAGCGCGGTTGCCGAGACCCAGTACTTC. Encoded protein: CASSAVAETQYF.

This clone was found once. The chain links TRBV5-1 to TRBJ2-2, with TRBD1 matching over 12 bases. Per the germline V gene, CDR1 is SGHRS and CDR2 is YFSETQ. V lost 0 bases and J lost 4; bases outside the gene matches: 1. There are 16 residues in the CDR3. Written as DNA, the CDR3 is TGCGCCAGCAGCTTGGGGGACAGGGGGCGCACCGGGGAGCTGTTTTTT. Translated: CASSLGDRGRTGELFF. The variable domain in full, completed from reference TRBV5-1 and TRBJ2-2, reads KAGVTQTPRYLIKTRGQQVTLSCSPISGHRSVSWYQQTPGQGLQFLFEYFSETQRNKGNFPGRFSGRQFSNSRSEMNVSTLELGDSALYLCASSLGDRGRTGELFFGEGSRLTVL.

The CDR3 nucleotides are TGCGCCAGCAGCCAAGTAGGGACAGGGGGCCTTGGCTACACCTTC. Its translation is CASSQVGTGGLGYTF. V usage is TRBV4-1 and J usage is TRBJ1-2; 12 bases line up with TRBD1. This CDR3 has 15 amino acids. V lost 1 base to trimming and J lost 7 bases; unmatched junction nucleotides: 4. Germline CDR1 and CDR2: MGHRA and YSYEKL.

The rearrangement joins TRBV12-5 to TRBJ2-5; D perhaps matches TRBD2 (5 bases). Trimming took 8 bases from V and 3 from J, leaving 10 bases between them. This CDR3 contains 12 residues. CDR1 and CDR2 (germline): LGHNT, FRNRAP. CDR3: CASQSGEETQYF. In DNA form, the CDR3 reads TGTGCTAGTCAATCCGGGGAAGAGACCCAGTACTTC.

This clone was detected a few times. The chain links TRBV15 to TRBJ2-7; possibly TRBD2 for D (6 bases). There are 16 residues in the CDR3. Between the trimmed V and J ends, which lost 0 bases and 5 bases, there was a span of 17 bases. Germline V CDR1 and CDR2: LNHNV, YYDKDF (reference sequence). In DNA form, the CDR3 reads TGTGCCACCAGCAGAGATCCGGGAGTTGCGCTCAACGAGCAGTACTTC. Residues: CATSRDPGVALNEQYF. Combining the CDR3 with reference TRBV15 and TRBJ2-7 gives the whole variable domain DAMVIQNPRYQVTQFGKPVTLSCSQTLNHNVMYWYQQKSSQAPKLLFHYYDKDFNNEADTPDNFQSRRPNTSFCFLDIRSPGLGDTAMYLCATSRDPGVALNEQYFGPGTRLTVT.